These T cell receptor beta chains were read from a single sample in a study of response to subunit inactivated influenza vaccine. Via MiXCR, TCRdb re-called the RT-PCR reads, giving one row per CDR3 protein. The top ten hold approximately 7.6% of the sample, which has 590,000 or so distinct CDR3 sequences, roughly 15% seen once. The sample was PBMCs from blood, taken around 14 days before vaccination. All receptors derive from a man in his fifties or sixties who received an inactivated influenza vaccine. CDR3s include the opening cysteine and the closing phenylalanine or tryptophan. Each record gives: clone size, V gene, J gene, D gene, CDR3 DNA, CDR3 protein. A D gene is named only where the DNA matches it firmly. Clone size is not always given. Where it is, it says once, few, many or a class for expanded clones.

size: many; V: TRBV12-3/TRBV12-4; J: TRBJ2-3; D: .; DNA: TGTGCCTCTCGGGGGGCTAGCACAGATACGCAGTATTTT; CDR3: CASRGASTDTQYF
size: .; V: TRBV6-1; J: TRBJ2-7; D: TRBD1; DNA: TGTGCCAGCAGTCGTCGGGACAGGGCAAGCGAGCAGTACTTC; CDR3: CASSRRDRASEQYF
size: .; V: TRBV10-3; J: TRBJ1-1; D: TRBD1; DNA: TGTGCCATCAGTCCGATAGAAGGACAGGGGGCGGTGAACACTGAAGCTTTCTTT; CDR3: CAISPIEGQGAVNTEAFF
size: .; V: TRBV7-2; J: TRBJ2-3; D: .; DNA: TGTGCCAGCAGCTTAGTGACAGGTGCCCCCACAGATACGCAGTATTTT; CDR3: CASSLVTGAPTDTQYF
size: .; V: TRBV6-1; J: TRBJ2-7; D: .; DNA: TGTGCCAGCAGCCAAATCACAACTCCGGACTTATCCTACGAGCAGTACTTC; CDR3: CASSQITTPDLSYEQYF
size: .; V: TRBV7-3; J: TRBJ2-3; D: TRBD2; DNA: TGTGCCAGCAGCGCCCAAAGCGGGAGCGAGCAGTATTTT; CDR3: CASSAQSGSEQYF
size: many; V: TRBV5-1; J: TRBJ2-3; D: .; DNA: TGCGCCAGCCGCGAAGACACAGATACGCAGTATTTT; CDR3: CASREDTDTQYF
size: few; V: TRBV6-2/TRBV6-3; J: TRBJ2-1; D: TRBD1; DNA: TGTGCCAGCAGTTCGCCGGGGGGGACAGGGGATTTCAATGAGCAGTTCTTC; CDR3: CASSSPGGTGDFNEQFF
size: .; V: TRBV6-1; J: TRBJ2-7; D: TRBD2; DNA: TGTGCCAGCAGTGGCCCGGGACTAGCGGGGGCCAACGAGCAGTACTTC; CDR3: CASSGPGLAGANEQYF
size: few; V: TRBV6-5; J: TRBJ2-1; D: .; DNA: TGTGCCAGCAGTTACGATTTGCAGGGCTATGAGCAGTTCTTC; CDR3: CASSYDLQGYEQFF
size: .; V: TRBV9; J: TRBJ2-1; D: TRBD2; DNA: TGTGCCAGCAGCGTAGACGGCGGGAGTGAGTACAATGAGCAGTTCTTC; CDR3: CASSVDGGSEYNEQFF
size: few; V: TRBV5-1; J: TRBJ1-4; D: .; DNA: TGCGCCAGCAGCTTGCGGACTAATGAAAAACTGTTTTTT; CDR3: CASSLRTNEKLFF
size: few; V: TRBV11-2; J: TRBJ2-2; D: .; DNA: TGTGCCAGCAGCTTATCCCGAGGTGCCGGGGAGCTGTTTTTT; CDR3: CASSLSRGAGELFF
size: few; V: TRBV29-1; J: TRBJ2-3; D: .; DNA: TGCAGCGCCGGATCTTGGCAATCCCCAGATACGCAGTATTTT; CDR3: CSAGSWQSPDTQYF
size: .; V: TRBV27; J: TRBJ2-7; D: TRBD1; DNA: TGTGCCAGCAGGGGACAGGGGAGAACCTACGAGCAGTACTTC; CDR3: CASRGQGRTYEQYF
size: .; V: TRBV29-1; J: TRBJ2-3; D: .; DNA: TGCAGCGCTCAAGCGACAGGAAACACAGATACGCAGTATTTT; CDR3: CSAQATGNTDTQYF
size: few; V: TRBV4-1; J: TRBJ2-7; D: TRBD2; DNA: TGCGCCAGCAGCCAAGTTGATTCTTTTGGACTAGTGACTAGTAACTCCTACGAGCAGTACTTC; CDR3: CASSQVDSFGLVTSNSYEQYF
size: few; V: TRBV7-2; J: TRBJ1-6; D: .; DNA: TGTGCCAGCAGCTTAGGGAACAGAAAGGTCTATAATTCACCCCTCCACTTT; CDR3: CASSLGNRKVYNSPLHF
size: many; V: TRBV7-2; J: TRBJ1-2; D: .; DNA: TGTGCCAGCAGCTACCCCGGGATGATCTATGGCTACACCTTC; CDR3: CASSYPGMIYGYTF
size: few; V: TRBV18; J: TRBJ1-2; D: .; DNA: TGTGCCAGCTCACGAAATGACGGGGCAGGCTATGGCTACACCTTC; CDR3: CASSRNDGAGYGYTF
size: .; V: TRBV9; J: TRBJ1-5; D: .; DNA: TGTGCCAGCAGCGTAGGTGGTGGCCTCAATCAGCCCCAGCATTTT; CDR3: CASSVGGGLNQPQHF
size: many; V: TRBV27; J: TRBJ2-1; D: .; DNA: TGTGCCAGCAGCGTTTTCTCCTCCTCCTACAATGAGCAGTTCTTC; CDR3: CASSVFSSSYNEQFF
size: many; V: TRBV28; J: TRBJ2-5; D: .; DNA: TGTGCCAGCAATGCAAACGCCCACCAAGAGACCCAGTACTTC; CDR3: CASNANAHQETQYF
size: .; V: TRBV25-1; J: TRBJ1-5; D: .; DNA: TGTGCCAGCAGTGAATGGGGAATCAATCAGCCCCAGCATTTT; CDR3: CASSEWGINQPQHF
size: few; V: TRBV7-2; J: TRBJ2-2; D: TRBD2; DNA: TGTGCCAGCAGCTCGGCGGCGGGGGACACCGGGGAGCTGTTTTTT; CDR3: CASSSAAGDTGELFF
size: .; V: TRBV7-2; J: TRBJ1-4; D: .; DNA: TGTGCCAGCAGCTTATTCGCCAGGCTTAATGAAAAACTGTTTTTT; CDR3: CASSLFARLNEKLFF
size: .; V: TRBV12-3/TRBV12-4; J: TRBJ2-1; D: TRBD2; DNA: TGTGCCAGCAGAACACCGGGACTAGCGAACTCCTACAATGAGCAGTTCTTC; CDR3: CASRTPGLANSYNEQFF
size: many; V: TRBV6-2/TRBV6-3; J: TRBJ1-1; D: .; DNA: TGTGCCAGCAGTTACACGGCAGGGGCCAACACTGAAGCTTTCTTT; CDR3: CASSYTAGANTEAFF
size: .; V: TRBV4-1; J: TRBJ1-1; D: .; DNA: TGCGCCAGCAGCCAACGGGCATCCCTTCTTTTGAACACTGAAGCTTTCTTT; CDR3: CASSQRASLLLNTEAFF
size: few; V: TRBV7-9; J: TRBJ2-3; D: .; DNA: TGTGCCAGCAGCTTAGGGCCGCATACGCAGTATTTT; CDR3: CASSLGPHTQYF
size: many; V: TRBV20-1; J: TRBJ1-2; D: .; DNA: TGCAGTGCGCCGTATCGACAAGACCACAACTATGGCTACACCTTC; CDR3: CSAPYRQDHNYGYTF
size: few; V: TRBV6-1; J: TRBJ2-3; D: .; DNA: TGTGCCAGCAAGACCGGGAGCTTTACAGATACGCAGTATTTT; CDR3: CASKTGSFTDTQYF
size: .; V: TRBV5-4; J: TRBJ2-1; D: TRBD2; DNA: TGTGCCAGCAGCATCTTAGCGGGCTCCTTCTACAATGAGCAGTTCTTC; CDR3: CASSILAGSFYNEQFF